A single sample is the source of the 18 T cell receptor beta chains below, sequenced in a study of blood T cells in healthy people across ages. Primed by a sample-barcoded 5' primer and a J-beta primer mix, a second PCR proceeded for about 6 to 12 cycles. TCRdb recomputed calls from the 5' RACE reads with MiXCR, one row per CDR3 protein. This table holds roughly 700,000 distinct CDR3 sequences, around half found once. The sequencing sample was made of blood. These receptors were taken from an older woman in good health.

In this sample, this clonotype turned up a few times. This chain links TRBV29-1 with TRBJ1-2; TRBD1 is a possible D gene (6 bases). This CDR3 comprises 12 residues. The V gene's germline CDR1 is SQVTM and CDR2 ANQGSEA. The ends were cut back, 5 bases at V and 2 bases at J, with 9 bases in the middle. The CDR3 protein is CSVRTANYGYTF. CDR3 DNA sequence: TGCAGCGTTCGGACAGCCAACTATGGCTACACCTTC.

This clonotype was detected only a few times. This may be a read error: a much more frequent sequence differs by one nucleotide. This chain joins TRBV4-3 and TRBJ1-4; 7 bases agree with TRBD1. This CDR3 region has 15 residues. Per the germline V gene, CDR1 is LGHNA and CDR2 is YSLEER. V was clipped by 4 bases and J by 7 bases; unmatched bases: 9. The CDR3 here is CASSRTRDRVEKLFF. In DNA, the CDR3 is TGCGCCAGCAGCCGAACCAGAGACAGGGTTGAAAAACTGTTTTTT.

The V gene is TRBV18, the J gene TRBJ2-2; D gene uncertain. Trimming removed 3 bases from V and 3 bases from J, with 17 bases in between. This CDR3 has 17 amino acids. Germline CDR1 KGHSH, CDR2 LQKENI. The chain's CDR3 is CASSPFRDGIYTGELFF. In nucleotides, the CDR3 is TGTGCCAGCTCACCGTTCCGCGATGGGATTTACACCGGGGAGCTGTTTTTT.

The V call is TRBV4-3, the J call TRBJ2-3; TRBD2 is a possible D gene (5 bases). Trimming removed 2 bases at V and 1 base at J, with 19 bases between. CDR3 length: 18 residues. CDR1 is LGHNA, CDR2 YSLEER, per germline. The CDR3: CASSQSPSLGGRTDTQYF. CDR3 DNA: TGCGCCAGCAGCCAAAGTCCCTCACTAGGAGGTCGCACAGATACGCAGTATTTT.

The V and J genes are TRBV4-3 and TRBJ2-4; TRBD2 matches at 8 bases. Germline V gene sequence: CDR1 LGHNA, CDR2 YSLEER. J gave up 5 bases and V 0 bases, and 6 bases lay outside the gene matches. This CDR3 is built from 16 residues. The CDR3 loop is CASSQEVGLVQNIQYF. The CDR3 bases are TGCGCCAGCAGCCAAGAGGTGGGACTAGTCCAAAACATTCAGTACTTC.

The genes are TRBV13 and TRBJ2-1; the match to TRBD2 covers 13 bases. V lost 5 bases to trimming and J lost 3 bases; unmatched junction nucleotides: 10. The CDR3 loop spans 18 amino acids. Per the germline V gene, CDR1 is PRHDT and CDR2 is FYEKMQ (reference sequence). CDR3 in amino acids: CASSLLPGLAGNYNEQFF. Here the CDR3 DNA reads TGTGCCAGCAGCCTACTACCGGGACTAGCGGGAAACTACAATGAGCAGTTCTTC.

V usage is TRBV7-3 and J usage is TRBJ2-5; D remains ambiguous. The V and J ends lost 4 bases and 5 bases respectively, with 14 bases between them. The V gene's germline CDR1 is SGHTA and CDR2 FQGTGA. The CDR3 covers 14 residues. The CDR3 DNA sequence: TGTGCCAGCAGCTCAGGACCGACTGGGGAGACCCAGTACTTC. It encodes CASSSGPTGETQYF.

This sequence joins TRBV6-2 or TRBV6-3 and TRBJ2-1; tentative D call: TRBD1 (6 bases). The V and J ends lost 6 bases and 10 bases respectively, with 10 bases between them. CDR1 is MNHEY, CDR2 SVGEGT, per germline. The CDR3 length is 11 residues. The CDR3, as DNA: TGTGCCAGCAGGGGACATCGGGAGCAGTTCTTC. Translation gives CASRGHREQFF.

V and J are TRBV6-2 or TRBV6-3 and TRBJ2-1; TRBD2 agrees at 7 bases. The CDR3 covers 16 residues. J lost 8 bases, V lost 7 bases, and 17 bases had no gene match. CDR1 and CDR2 from the germline V gene are MNHEY and SVGEGT. The CDR3: CASTSRASGRRHEQFF. The CDR3 DNA reads as TGTGCCAGCACCTCAAGGGCTAGCGGTAGGAGGCATGAGCAGTTCTTC.

In this sample, this clonotype turned up a few times. V gene TRBV29-1 combines with J gene TRBJ2-1; D perhaps matches TRBD2 (6 bases). The CDR3 runs 12 residues. Germline V gene data show CDR1 as SQVTM and CDR2 as ANQGSEA. Trimming took 7 bases from V and 6 from J, leaving 13 bases between them. The CDR3 bases are TGCAGCGGCCAGGTCGGGGGCAATGAGCAGTTCTTC. Protein product: CSGQVGGNEQFF.

The CDR3 here is CASSSTLTLLGSNEQFF. The CDR3 coding sequence is TGTGCCAGCAGTTCCACTCTTACTCTACTAGGTAGCAATGAGCAGTTCTTC. The chain is built from TRBV12-3 or TRBV12-4 and TRBJ2-1; tentative D call: TRBD2 (5 bases). CDR3 size: 17 residues. Trimming removed 4 bases at V and 6 bases at J, with 22 bases between.

This chain uses TRBV4-3 with TRBJ2-1, with 11 nucleotides matching TRBD1. CDR1 and CDR2 from the germline V gene are LGHNA and YSLEER. Trimming cost V 0 bases and J 8 bases; bases outside gene matches: 9. The length of the CDR3 is 17 residues. This CDR3 is CASSQDPWGQGVDEQFF. The CDR3, as DNA: TGCGCCAGCAGCCAAGATCCTTGGGGACAGGGGGTCGATGAGCAGTTCTTC.

This chain connects TRBV9 to TRBJ2-3; D is possibly TRBD1 (5 bases). CDR1 is SGDLS, CDR2 YYNGEE, per germline. Trimming removed 1 base from V and 4 bases from J, with 19 bases in between. This CDR3 comprises 17 residues. CDR3 DNA sequence: TGTGCCAGCAGCGTAAAGGGGCTTCCCCTAAGCGCAGATACGCAGTATTTT. Its translation: CASSVKGLPLSADTQYF.

This clonotype has just a few counts. V usage is TRBV11-2 and J usage is TRBJ2-1, with a weak D call TRBD2 (6 bases). The V gene's germline CDR1 is SGHAT and CDR2 FQNNGV. Trimming took off 5 bases at V and 1 base at J, with 24 bases between the two ends. The CDR3 sequence is 19 residues long. As DNA, the CDR3 is TGTGCCAGCAGCCTCGGGAGAACTCAAAGCGGGCTGTCCTACAATGAGCAGTTCTTC. It translates to CASSLGRTQSGLSYNEQFF.

The genes are TRBV7-2 and TRBJ1-6; D is undetermined. Germline CDR1 is SGHTA and CDR2 is FQGNSA. The CDR3 has 15 amino acids. The V end lost 5 bases, the J end lost 6 bases, and 14 bases lay between the germline ends. This CDR3 is CASSKEGSPNSPLHF. CDR3 nucleotides: TGTGCCAGCAGCAAAGAAGGGTCCCCTAATTCACCCCTCCACTTT.

The chain combines TRBV7-2 with TRBJ2-3; perhaps D is TRBD1 or TRBD2 (5 bases each). Trimming left V 1 base short and J 2 bases short, with 19 bases between. This CDR3 has 18 amino acids. Per germline, CDR1 SGHTA and CDR2 FQGNSA. This CDR3 is CASSLEGPGPINTDTQYF. CDR3 DNA sequence: TGTGCCAGCAGCTTAGAGGGTCCGGGGCCTATTAACACAGATACGCAGTATTTT.

The chain combines TRBV7-2 with TRBJ2-1; D is unresolved. CDR1 is SGHTA, CDR2 FQGNSA, per germline. V lost 3 bases and J lost 7, with 16 bases in between. The CDR3 spans 15 residues. Here the CDR3 DNA reads TGTGCCAGCAGCTTTATCCGGGCCCAAGGGAATGAGCAGTTCTTC. It specifies CASSFIRAQGNEQFF.

This clonotype was recorded only once. This chain joins TRBV7-2 and TRBJ2-1; 10 positions match TRBD1. V lost 2 bases, J lost 10 bases, and 8 bases stayed unmatched. The CDR3 is 15 residues long. Germline CDR1 and CDR2: SGHTA and FQGNSA. CDR3 in DNA: TGTGCCAGCAGCTTAAGACAGGGGGCGGACTTGGAGCAGTTCTTC. This gives the protein CASSLRQGADLEQFF. Complete variable domain (other parts from reference TRBV7-2 and TRBJ2-1): GAGVSQSPSNKVTEKGKDVELRCDPISGHTALYWYRQSLGQGLEFLIYFQGNSAPDKSGLPSDRFSAERTGGSVSTLTIQRTQQEDSAVYLCASSLRQGADLEQFFGPGTRLTVL.